The 4 T cell receptor beta chains listed next were all sequenced from one sample in a study of T cells in localized non-small cell lung cancer. TCRdb keeps only in-frame clones here, not all; method: immunoSEQ multiplex PCR. This table has 25,000 to 35,000 clones, about 89% appearing once. Sequenced material: peripheral blood, taken before any cancer treatment. These receptors all stem from a female donor older than 55 with stage I lung adenocarcinoma.

The chain carries TRBV6-5 and TRBJ2-7, with D tentatively TRBD1 (6 bases). The CDR3 contains 14 residues. Germline CDR1 and CDR2: MNHEY and SVGAGI. The V end was cut by 6 bases, the J end by 3 bases, with 15 bases between. The CDR3 nucleotides are TGTGCCAGCAGCTCAGGGGCTAGTGGCTACGAGCAGTACTTC. Translation: CASSSGASGYEQYF.

The gene calls are TRBV7-2 and TRBJ2-2; TRBD2 aligns across 7 bases. The V and J ends lost 3 bases and 3 bases, in that order; junction bases with no gene match: 10. The germline gives CDR1 SGHTA, CDR2 FQGNSA. This CDR3 is 17 amino acids long. The chain's CDR3 is CASSFRATGGYTGELFF. The DNA of the CDR3 is TGTGCCAGCAGCTTTCGAGCAACGGGGGGATACACCGGGGAGCTGTTTTTT.

This clone was seen only a few times. This sequence joins TRBV28 and TRBJ2-7; D gene unclear. This CDR3 region has 12 residues. Germline assignment: CDR1 MDHEN and CDR2 SYDVKM. V was shortened by 6 bases and J by 3 bases, with 9 bases between the two germline ends. The CDR3: CASRTVGYEQYF. The CDR3 nucleotides read TGTGCCAGCAGGACGGTGGGCTACGAGCAGTACTTC.

The chain joins TRBV7-9 to TRBJ2-1; 12 bases agree with TRBD2. The J segment lost 0 bases and the V segment lost 5 bases, leaving 5 bases of the junction unmatched. The CDR3 is 17 residues long. The germline V gene encodes CDR1 SEHNR and CDR2 FQNEAQ (reference sequence). This CDR3 is CASSPGLAGPSYNEQFF. The CDR3 DNA is TGTGCCAGCAGCCCCGGACTAGCGGGGCCCTCCTACAATGAGCAGTTCTTC. Full variable domain (outside the CDR3, taken from reference TRBV7-9 and TRBJ2-1): DTGVSQNPRHKITKRGQNVTFRCDPISEHNRLYWYRQTLGQGPEFLTYFQNEAQLEKSRLLSDRFSAERPKGSFSTLEIQRTEQGDSAMYLCASSPGLAGPSYNEQFFGPGTRLTVL.